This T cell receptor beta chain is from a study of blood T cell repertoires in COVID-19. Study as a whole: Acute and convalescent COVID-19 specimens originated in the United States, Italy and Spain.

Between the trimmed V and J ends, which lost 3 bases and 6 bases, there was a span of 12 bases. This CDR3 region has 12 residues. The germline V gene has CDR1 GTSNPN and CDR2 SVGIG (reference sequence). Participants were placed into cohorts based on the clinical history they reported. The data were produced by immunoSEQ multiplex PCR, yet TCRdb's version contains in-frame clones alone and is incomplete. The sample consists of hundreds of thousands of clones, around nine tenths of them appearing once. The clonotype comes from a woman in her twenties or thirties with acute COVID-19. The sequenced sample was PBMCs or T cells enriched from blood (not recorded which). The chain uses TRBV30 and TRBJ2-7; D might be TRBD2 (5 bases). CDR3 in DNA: TGTGCCTGGAGGGAGGCCTGGGGCGAGCAGTACTTC. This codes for CAWREAWGEQYF.